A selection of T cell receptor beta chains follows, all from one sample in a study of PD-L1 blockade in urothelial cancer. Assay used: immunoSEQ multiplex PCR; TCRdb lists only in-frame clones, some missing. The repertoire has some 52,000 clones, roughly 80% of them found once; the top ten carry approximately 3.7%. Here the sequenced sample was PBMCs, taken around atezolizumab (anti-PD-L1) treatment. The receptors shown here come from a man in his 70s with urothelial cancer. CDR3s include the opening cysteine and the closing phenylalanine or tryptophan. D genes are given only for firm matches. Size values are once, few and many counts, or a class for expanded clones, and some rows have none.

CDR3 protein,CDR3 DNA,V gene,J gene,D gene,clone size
CASSPAGRVETQYF,TGTGCCAGTAGTCCGGCAGGCAGGGTGGAGACCCAGTACTTC,TRBV19,TRBJ2-5,-,-
CASSPGQASYEQYF,TGTGCCAGTAGCCCGGGACAGGCTTCCTACGAGCAGTACTTC,TRBV19,TRBJ2-7,TRBD1,-
CASSRGLSGDTQYF,TGTGCCAGCAGCCGAGGACTAAGTGGAGATACGCAGTATTTT,TRBV7-2,TRBJ2-3,-,-
CASSFLAGGRETQYF,TGTGCCAGCAGTTTCCTAGCGGGAGGTAGAGAGACCCAGTACTTC,TRBV28,TRBJ2-5,TRBD2,-
CASSQGGPYEQYF,TGTGCCAGCAGCCAAGGGGGCCCCTACGAGCAGTACTTC,TRBV16,TRBJ2-7,-,few
CASSQEGGPGIAQHF,TGTGCCAGCAGCCAAGAAGGAGGGCCGGGGATAGCCCAGCATTTT,TRBV4-2,TRBJ1-5,-,-
CASSLAGRVEQYF,TGTGCCAGCAGCTTAGCGGGGAGGGTTGAGCAGTACTTC,TRBV7-9,TRBJ2-7,TRBD2,-
CASSEGGQPGLAQHF,TGCGCCAGCAGCGAAGGGGGACAGCCAGGTCTGGCCCAGCATTTT,TRBV5-1,TRBJ1-5,TRBD1,few
CASNGGYGYTF,TGTGCCAGCAACGGCGGGTATGGCTACACCTTC,TRBV6-5,TRBJ1-2,-,-
CASSLGSGSSYEQYF,TGCGCCAGCAGCTTGGGAAGCGGGAGCTCCTACGAGCAGTACTTC,TRBV5-1,TRBJ2-7,TRBD2,-
CASSQEALGGPQPQHF,TGTGCCAGCAGCCAAGAGGCCTTGGGAGGGCCTCAGCCCCAGCATTTT,TRBV4-2,TRBJ1-5,-,-
CSVDRGGTEAFF,TGCAGCGTTGACCGAGGGGGCACTGAAGCTTTCTTT,TRBV29-1,TRBJ1-1,-,-